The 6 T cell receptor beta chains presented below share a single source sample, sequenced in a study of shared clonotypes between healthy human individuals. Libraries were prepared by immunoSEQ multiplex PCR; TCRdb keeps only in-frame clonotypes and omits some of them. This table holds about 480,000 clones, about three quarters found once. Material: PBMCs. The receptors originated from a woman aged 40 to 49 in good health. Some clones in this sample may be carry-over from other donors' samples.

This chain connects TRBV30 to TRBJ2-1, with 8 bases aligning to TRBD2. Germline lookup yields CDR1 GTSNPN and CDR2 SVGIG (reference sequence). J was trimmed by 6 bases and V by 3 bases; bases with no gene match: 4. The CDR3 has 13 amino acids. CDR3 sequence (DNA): TGTGCCTGGAGGGCCGGGAGGGGCAATGAGCAGTTCTTC. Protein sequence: CAWRAGRGNEQFF.

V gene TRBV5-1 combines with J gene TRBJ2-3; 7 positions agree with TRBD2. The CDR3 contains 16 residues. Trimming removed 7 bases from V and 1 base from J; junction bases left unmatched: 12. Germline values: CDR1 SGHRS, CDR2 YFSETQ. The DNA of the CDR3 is TGCGCCAGCTCCGCCGTAGGCGGGAGCGGCACAGATACGCAGTATTTT. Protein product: CASSAVGGSGTDTQYF.

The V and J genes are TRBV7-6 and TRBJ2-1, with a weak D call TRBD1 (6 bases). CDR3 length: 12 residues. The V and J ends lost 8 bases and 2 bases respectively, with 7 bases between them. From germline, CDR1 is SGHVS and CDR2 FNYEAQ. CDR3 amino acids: CASGTTYNEQFF. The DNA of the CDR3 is TGTGCCAGCGGGACAACCTACAATGAGCAGTTCTTC.

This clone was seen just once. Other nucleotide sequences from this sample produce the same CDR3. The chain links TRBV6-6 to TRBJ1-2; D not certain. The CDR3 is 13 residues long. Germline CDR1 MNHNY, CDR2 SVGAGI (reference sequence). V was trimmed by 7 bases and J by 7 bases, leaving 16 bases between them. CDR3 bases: TGTGCCAGCAATCGGGAGACCGCCCGTGGCTACACCTTC. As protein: CASNRETARGYTF.

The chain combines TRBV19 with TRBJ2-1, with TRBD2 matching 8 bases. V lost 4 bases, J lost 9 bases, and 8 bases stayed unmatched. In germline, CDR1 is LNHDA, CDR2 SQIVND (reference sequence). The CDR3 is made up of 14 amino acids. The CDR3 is CASSNPGRAPEQFF. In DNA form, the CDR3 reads TGTGCCAGTAGTAACCCCGGGAGGGCCCCTGAGCAGTTCTTC.

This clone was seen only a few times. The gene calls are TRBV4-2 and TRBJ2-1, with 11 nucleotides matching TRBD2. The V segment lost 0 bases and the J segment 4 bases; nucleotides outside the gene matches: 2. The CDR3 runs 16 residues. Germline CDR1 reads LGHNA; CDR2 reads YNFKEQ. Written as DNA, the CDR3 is TGTGCCAGCAGCCAAGAGACTAGCGGGGATTACAATGAGCAGTTCTTC. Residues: CASSQETSGDYNEQFF.